This entry describes one T cell receptor beta chain. Those who participated ranged in age from roughly 18 to 89 years and resided in under 25 US areas. Participants had their cohort set by participant-reported clinical history. This entry is derived from a study of blood T cell repertoires in COVID-19. Study context: The origin of the acute and convalescent COVID-19 samples was the United States, Italy and Spain. PBMCs, B-cell-depleted T cells, or T cells provided the cDNA or gDNA that made up the material.

TCRdb's copy holds only in-frame clones and misses some; the assay was immunoSEQ multiplex PCR. The sample has 120,000 to 150,000 clones; around 89% are singletons. This receptor was obtained from a woman younger than 45 with acute COVID-19. Sequenced input: PBMCs or T cells enriched from blood (not recorded which).

DNA of the CDR3: TGTGCCAGCAGTGAGATGGACAGGGGAAATGAAAAACTGTTTTTT. This encodes CASSEMDRGNEKLFF. The chain couples TRBV2 to TRBJ1-4; 9 bases are shared with TRBD1. This CDR3 has 15 amino acids. Germline V gives CDR1 SNHLY, CDR2 FYNNEI. J lost 5 bases, V lost 3 bases, and 4 bases had no gene match. Full variable domain (outside the CDR3, taken from reference TRBV2 and TRBJ1-4): EPEVTQTPSHQVTQMGQEVILRCVPISNHLYFYWYRQILGQKVEFLVSFYNNEISEKSEIFDDQFSVERPDGSNFTLKIRSTKLEDSAMYFCASSEMDRGNEKLFFGSGTQLSVL.